Described below is a single T cell receptor beta chain sequence and its context. Its antigen is not identified. V was cut by 0 bases and J by 3 bases, with 0 bases left in between. The CDR3 spans 13 residues. In germline, CDR1 is ENHRY, CDR2 SYGVKD. After 5'RACE with constant-segment primers, TCR alpha and TCR beta cDNA libraries carrying sample barcodes and UMIs were obtained. Each CDR3 protein gets one entry after TCRdb re-called the 5' RACE reads with MiXCR. Here the sample spans fewer than 300,000 distinct CDR3 sequences, approximately 15% being singletons. This sample is drawn from a study of T-cell memory formation after mild COVID-19. Study-wide results and caveats: Later expanders leaned CD4+, whereas clones that contracted between day 15 and 85 were balanced CD4/CD8. Mostly located in CM and EM were contracting CD4+ clones, with contracting CD8+ clones located in EMRA.

The chain carries TRBV10-3 and TRBJ2-6, with D unresolved. Input material: PBMCs or a T cell subset sorted from them (not recorded which). This clonotype originated in a man aged 18 to 29 who had mild COVID-19 (a few samples of this study predate the infection). Cell type and time point are not known. The CDR3 sequence: CAISESGANVLTF. In DNA, the CDR3 is TGTGCCATCAGTGAGTCTGGGGCCAACGTCCTGACTTTC.